Each of the 21 T cell receptor beta chains below was sequenced from the same sample in a study of T cell responses to AZD1222 COVID-19 vaccine. Method: immunoSEQ multiplex PCR; TCRdb's copy keeps in-frame clones and lacks some. Among approximately 100,000 clones listed, roughly 84% were seen once. The source was peripheral blood, collected on day 0 of AZD1222 vaccination. These receptors were taken from an adult in good health.

The chain uses TRBV4-3 and TRBJ1-1; D possibly corresponds to TRBD1 (5 bases). CDR1 and CDR2 (germline): LGHNA, YSLEER. Deletions cut 4 bases from V and 0 bases from J, with 6 bases between. The CDR3 runs to 13 residues. In DNA, the CDR3 is TGCGCCAGCAGCCGACAGATGAACACTGAAGCTTTCTTT. This gives the protein CASSRQMNTEAFF.

This clone was observed once. The rearrangement joins TRBV27 to TRBJ2-2; D unclear. The CDR3 has 18 residues. Trimming took 3 bases from V and 0 from J, leaving 17 bases between them. Germline loops: CDR1 MNHEY, CDR2 SMNVEV (reference sequence). The CDR3 DNA sequence: TGTGCCAGCAGTTTTACCCTCCCGGTGTTCGCGAACACCGGGGAGCTGTTTTTT. Translated, it gives CASSFTLPVFANTGELFF.

The chain uses TRBV3-1 (or the pseudogene TRBV3-2) and TRBJ1-4, with D unclear. The CDR3 consists of 14 residues. CDR1 LGHDT and CDR2 YNNKEL come from the germline V gene (reference sequence). V shed 0 bases and J shed 8 bases, with 10 bases lying between them. CDR3 region: CASSQERTWEKLFF. The CDR3 DNA sequence: TGTGCCAGCAGCCAAGAAAGGACTTGGGAAAAACTGTTTTTT.

CDR3 region: CASSLLSGEQYF. The CDR3, as DNA: TGTGCCAGCAGTCTACTTAGCGGCGAGCAGTACTTC. The V and J genes are TRBV28 and TRBJ2-7; D perhaps matches TRBD2 (6 bases). Germline loops: CDR1 MDHEN, CDR2 SYDVKM. Trimming pared 5 bases from V and 6 bases from J, leaving 11 bases between. This CDR3 is 12 amino acids long.

The rearrangement links TRBV7-9 to TRBJ1-1; perhaps TRBD1 as D (5 bases). The CDR3 has 14 residues. Per the germline V gene, CDR1 is SEHNR and CDR2 is FQNEAQ (reference sequence). The V gene lost 3 bases and the J gene lost 0 bases, with 8 bases spanning the gap. The CDR3 sequence: CASSLGVLNTEAFF. In DNA form, the CDR3 reads TGTGCCAGCAGCTTGGGGGTTTTGAACACTGAAGCTTTCTTT.

The chain combines TRBV27 with TRBJ2-1, with 12 bases identical to TRBD2. Trimming took 5 bases from V and 8 from J; bases not matched to a gene: 7. Germline V gene data show CDR1 as MNHEY and CDR2 as SMNVEV (reference sequence). This CDR3 spans 15 amino acids. CDR3 protein: CASSHTSGGRYEQFF. In DNA form, the CDR3 reads TGTGCCAGCAGTCACACTAGCGGGGGGAGGTATGAGCAGTTCTTC.

The chain carries TRBV30 and TRBJ1-2; 7 bases are shared with TRBD1. The CDR3 is 14 amino acids. V lost 3 bases and J lost 4; bases outside the gene matches: 8. CDR1 and CDR2 from the germline V gene are GTSNPN and SVGIG (reference sequence). The CDR3 sequence is CAWRAKGGRYGYTF. The CDR3 DNA reads as TGTGCCTGGAGAGCTAAAGGGGGCCGCTATGGCTACACCTTC.

The V call is TRBV7-2, the J call TRBJ1-5; weak D call: TRBD1 (5 bases). V was cut by 5 bases and J by 7 bases, with 15 bases left in between. This CDR3 contains 14 residues. Germline loops: CDR1 SGHTA, CDR2 FQGNSA. The CDR3 nucleotides are TGTGCCAGCAGCCCGGGGACGGCAAGGCAGCCCCAGCATTTT. The encoded protein is CASSPGTARQPQHF.

The V gene is TRBV19, the J gene TRBJ2-3, with a possible D match to TRBD2 (5 bases). CDR1 is LNHDA and CDR2 is SQIVND in the germline V gene (reference sequence). V dropped 6 bases and J dropped 1 base, with 20 bases sitting between them. The CDR3 length is 17 residues. The CDR3 here is CASSKHEGGRGTDTQYF. The CDR3 DNA follows: TGTGCCAGTAGCAAACACGAGGGTGGCCGAGGCACAGATACGCAGTATTTT.

This sequence joins TRBV5-6 and TRBJ2-7; a possible D gene is TRBD1 (5 bases). This CDR3 comprises 13 residues. Germline V gene sequence: CDR1 SGHDT, CDR2 YYEEEE. V was clipped by 0 bases and J by 3 bases, with 7 bases between them. The CDR3 loop is CASSLAGIYEQYF. As DNA, the CDR3 is TGTGCCAGCAGCTTGGCAGGGATCTACGAGCAGTACTTC.

The chain uses TRBV6-5 and TRBJ2-2; the match to TRBD1 covers 8 bases. J lost 6 bases, V lost 5 bases, and 2 bases had no gene match. Germline V CDR1 and CDR2: MNHEY, SVGAGI. There are 13 residues in the CDR3. The DNA for the CDR3 is TGTGCCAGCAGTCGACAGGGGCCCGGGGAGCTGTTTTTT. This gives the protein CASSRQGPGELFF.

This chain uses TRBV7-2 with TRBJ1-2; 7 bases fit TRBD1. Germline CDR1 is SGHTA and CDR2 is FQGNSA. Trimming at V came to 3 bases and at J to 5 bases, leaving 3 bases not matched to a gene. The CDR3 contains 13 residues. The DNA for the CDR3 is TGTGCCAGCAGCTTCGGGACAGAATATGGCTACACCTTC. Translation gives CASSFGTEYGYTF.

The CDR3 spells CASVGFGSGNTIYF. The CDR3 nucleotides are TGTGCCAGCGTCGGTTTCGGCTCTGGAAACACCATATATTTT. V is TRBV7-9 and J is TRBJ1-3; D remains unclear. The CDR3 has 14 residues. Germline V lookup: CDR1 SEHNR, CDR2 FQNEAQ (reference sequence). Between the trimmed V and J ends, which lost 8 bases and 0 bases, there was a span of 11 bases.

The rearrangement uses TRBV5-1 and TRBJ2-2; tentatively, D is TRBD2 (6 bases). Trimming took 8 bases from V and 7 from J, leaving 18 bases between them. The CDR3 consists of 14 residues. Per germline, CDR1 SGHRS and CDR2 YFSETQ. CDR3 DNA: TGCGCCAGTAGCGGAGCGGCCCCGTTCGGGGAGCTGTTTTTT. Protein: CASSGAAPFGELFF.

The chain links TRBV4-1 to TRBJ1-4, with a possible D match to TRBD1 (6 bases). The CDR3 has 12 amino acids. Germline V lookup: CDR1 MGHRA, CDR2 YSYEKL. Trimming pared 2 bases from V and 9 bases from J, leaving 7 bases between. CDR3 sequence: CASSQTGKKLFF. The CDR3 nucleotides read TGCGCCAGCAGCCAAACAGGGAAAAAACTGTTTTTT.

This chain uses TRBV7-9 with TRBJ2-1; 10 bases agree with TRBD1. The germline CDR1 and CDR2 sequences are SEHNR and FQNEAQ (reference sequence). The length of the CDR3 is 15 residues. With V trimmed by 6 bases and J by 2 bases, 4 bases remained unmatched. CDR3 DNA sequence: TGTGCCAGCAGTCGACAGGGGGCAGCCTACAATGAGCAGTTCTTC. Its protein product is CASSRQGAAYNEQFF.

The rearrangement links TRBV5-4 to TRBJ2-1; weak D call: TRBD2 (6 bases). V lost 2 bases and J 7 bases, leaving 13 bases between the germline ends. The CDR3 runs 14 residues. The germline CDR1 and CDR2 sequences are SGHNT and YYREEE (reference sequence). This chain's CDR3 is CASSFAGPQNEQFF. In nucleotides, the CDR3 is TGTGCCAGCAGCTTCGCGGGACCCCAAAATGAGCAGTTCTTC.

The rearrangement links TRBV19 to TRBJ2-1; 8 bases line up with TRBD2. Germline trimming cut 6 bases from V and 6 bases from J; bases unmatched to any gene: 13. CDR1 is LNHDA, CDR2 SQIVND, per germline (reference sequence). This CDR3 comprises 16 residues. CDR3 nucleotides: TGTGCCAGTAGGACGATGGGAGCGGGAGTTGGCAATGAGCAGTTCTTC. Translating gives CASRTMGAGVGNEQFF.

V and J are TRBV6-5 and TRBJ1-6; D unresolved. Germline CDR1 MNHEY, CDR2 SVGAGI. Trimming removed 6 bases at V and 8 bases at J, with 14 bases between. This CDR3 comprises 14 residues. Here the CDR3 DNA reads TGTGCCAGCAGACGACCTATTGGTGATTCACCCCTCCACTTT. As protein: CASRRPIGDSPLHF.

The rearrangement uses TRBV24-1 and TRBJ2-1; D possibly corresponds to TRBD1 (6 bases). Trimming removed 0 bases at V and 9 bases at J, with 8 bases between. The CDR3 covers 13 residues. Germline V gene lookup returns CDR1 KGHDR and CDR2 SFDVKD. Here the CDR3 DNA reads TGTGCCACCAGTGATTTGCAGGGGACTGAGCAGTTCTTC. It yields the protein CATSDLQGTEQFF.

The V gene is TRBV6-5, the J gene TRBJ1-4, with D possibly matching TRBD1 (5 bases). The germline V and J ends were trimmed by 4 bases and 3 bases, with 9 bases remaining between them. The CDR3 extends over 14 amino acids. Germline CDR1 and CDR2: MNHEY and SVGAGI. The CDR3 here is CASSWGVANEKLFF. CDR3 bases: TGTGCCAGCAGTTGGGGGGTAGCTAATGAAAAACTGTTTTTT.